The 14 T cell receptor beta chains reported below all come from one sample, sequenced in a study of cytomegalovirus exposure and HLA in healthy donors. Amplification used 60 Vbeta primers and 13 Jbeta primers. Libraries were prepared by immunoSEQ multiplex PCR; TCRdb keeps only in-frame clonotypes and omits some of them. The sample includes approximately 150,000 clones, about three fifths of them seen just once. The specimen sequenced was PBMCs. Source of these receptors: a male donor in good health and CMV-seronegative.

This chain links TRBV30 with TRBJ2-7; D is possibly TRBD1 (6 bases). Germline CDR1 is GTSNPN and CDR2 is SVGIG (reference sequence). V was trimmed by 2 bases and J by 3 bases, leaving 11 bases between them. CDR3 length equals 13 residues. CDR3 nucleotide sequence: TGTGCCTGGAGTACGACAGGATACTACGAGCAGTACTTC. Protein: CAWSTTGYYEQYF.

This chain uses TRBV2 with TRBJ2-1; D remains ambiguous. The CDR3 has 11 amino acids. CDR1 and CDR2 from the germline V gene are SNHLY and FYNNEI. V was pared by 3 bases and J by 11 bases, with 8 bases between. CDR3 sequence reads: CASSDEEKQFF. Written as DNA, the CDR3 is TGTGCCAGCAGTGATGAAGAGAAGCAGTTCTTC.

The CDR3 bases are TGTGCCAGCAGTTTTCGGGGGAGGGTCACCACTCAGGAGCTGTTTTTT. Its translation is CASSFRGRVTTQELFF. This sequence joins TRBV27 and TRBJ2-2; TRBD2 matches 7 bases. This CDR3 is built from 16 residues. Trimming at V came to 3 bases and at J to 10 bases, leaving 14 bases not matched to a gene. The germline V gene has CDR1 MNHEY and CDR2 SMNVEV (reference sequence).

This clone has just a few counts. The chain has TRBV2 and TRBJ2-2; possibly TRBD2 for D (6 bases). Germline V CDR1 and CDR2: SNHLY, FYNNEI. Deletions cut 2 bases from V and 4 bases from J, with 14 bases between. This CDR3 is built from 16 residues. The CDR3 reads CASSEWGGGVTGELFF. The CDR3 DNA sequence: TGTGCCAGCAGTGAATGGGGCGGCGGGGTCACCGGGGAGCTGTTTTTT.

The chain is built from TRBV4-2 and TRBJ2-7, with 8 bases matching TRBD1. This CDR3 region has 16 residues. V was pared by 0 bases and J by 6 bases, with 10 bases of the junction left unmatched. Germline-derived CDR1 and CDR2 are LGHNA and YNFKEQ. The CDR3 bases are TGTGCCAGCAGCCAAGATGCGGGACAGGATTCGGGCGAGCAGTACTTC. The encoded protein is CASSQDAGQDSGEQYF.

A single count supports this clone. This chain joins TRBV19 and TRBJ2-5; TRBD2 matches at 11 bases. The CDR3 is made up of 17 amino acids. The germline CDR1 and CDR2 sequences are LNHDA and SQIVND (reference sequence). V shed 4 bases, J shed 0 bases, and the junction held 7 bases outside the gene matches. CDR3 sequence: CASSTPTSGGYQETQYF. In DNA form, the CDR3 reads TGTGCCAGTAGTACCCCCACTAGCGGGGGTTACCAAGAGACCCAGTACTTC.

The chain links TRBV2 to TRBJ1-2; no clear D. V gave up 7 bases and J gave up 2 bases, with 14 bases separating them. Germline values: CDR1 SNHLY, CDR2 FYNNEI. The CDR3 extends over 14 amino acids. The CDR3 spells CASNPTGENYGYTF. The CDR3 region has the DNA TGTGCCAGCAATCCCACCGGGGAGAACTATGGCTACACCTTC.

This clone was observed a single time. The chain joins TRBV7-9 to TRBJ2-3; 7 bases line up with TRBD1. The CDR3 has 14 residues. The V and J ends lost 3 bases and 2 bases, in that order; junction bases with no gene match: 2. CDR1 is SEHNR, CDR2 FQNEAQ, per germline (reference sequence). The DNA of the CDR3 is TGTGCCAGCAGCTTGAGGGGGCACACAGATACGCAGTATTTT. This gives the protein CASSLRGHTDTQYF.

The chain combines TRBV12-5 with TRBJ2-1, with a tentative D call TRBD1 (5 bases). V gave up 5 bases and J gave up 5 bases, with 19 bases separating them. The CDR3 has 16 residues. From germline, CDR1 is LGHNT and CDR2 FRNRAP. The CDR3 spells CASGPGHTTPNNEQFF. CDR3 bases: TGTGCTAGTGGTCCTGGACACACGACACCAAACAATGAGCAGTTCTTC. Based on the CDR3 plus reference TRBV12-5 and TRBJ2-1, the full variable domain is DARVTQTPRHKVTEMGQEVTMRCQPILGHNTVFWYRQTMMQGLELLAYFRNRAPLDDSGMPKDRFSAEMPDATLATLKIQPSEPRDSAVYFCASGPGHTTPNNEQFFGPGTRLTVL.

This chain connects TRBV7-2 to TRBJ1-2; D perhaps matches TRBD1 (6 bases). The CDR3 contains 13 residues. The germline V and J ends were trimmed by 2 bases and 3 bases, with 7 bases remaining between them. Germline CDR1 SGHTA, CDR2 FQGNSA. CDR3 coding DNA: TGTGCCAGCAGCTTATCAGGGGACTATGGCTACACCTTC. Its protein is CASSLSGDYGYTF. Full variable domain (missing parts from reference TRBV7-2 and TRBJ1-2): GAGVSQSPSNKVTEKGKDVELRCDPISGHTALYWYRQSLGQGLEFLIYFQGNSAPDKSGLPSDRFSAERTGGSVSTLTIQRTQQEDSAVYLCASSLSGDYGYTFGSGTRLTVV.

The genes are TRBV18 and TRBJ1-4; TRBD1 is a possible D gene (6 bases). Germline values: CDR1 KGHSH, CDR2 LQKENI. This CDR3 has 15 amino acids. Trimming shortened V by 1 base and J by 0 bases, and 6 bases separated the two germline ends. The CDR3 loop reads CASSPRTATNEKLFF. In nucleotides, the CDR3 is TGTGCCAGCTCACCACGGACAGCAACTAATGAAAAACTGTTTTTT.

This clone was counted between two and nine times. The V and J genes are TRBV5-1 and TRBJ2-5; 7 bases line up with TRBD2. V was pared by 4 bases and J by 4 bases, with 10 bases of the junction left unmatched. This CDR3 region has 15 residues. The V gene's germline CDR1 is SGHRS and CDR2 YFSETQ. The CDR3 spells CASSLDGTMTETQYF. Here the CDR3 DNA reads TGCGCCAGCAGCCTTGACGGGACTATGACAGAGACCCAGTACTTC.

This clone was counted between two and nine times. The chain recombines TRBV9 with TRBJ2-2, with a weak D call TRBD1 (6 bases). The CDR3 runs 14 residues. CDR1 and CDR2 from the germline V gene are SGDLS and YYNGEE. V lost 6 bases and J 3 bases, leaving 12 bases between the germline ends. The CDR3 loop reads CASTQGTYTGELFF. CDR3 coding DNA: TGTGCCAGCACTCAGGGGACATACACCGGGGAGCTGTTTTTT.

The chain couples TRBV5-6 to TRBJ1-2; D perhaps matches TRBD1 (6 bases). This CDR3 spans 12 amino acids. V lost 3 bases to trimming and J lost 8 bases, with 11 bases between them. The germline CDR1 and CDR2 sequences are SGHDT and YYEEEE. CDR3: CASSWATGGYTF. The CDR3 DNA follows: TGTGCCAGCAGCTGGGCGACAGGCGGCTACACCTTC.